This T cell receptor (beta chain) appears in the sequencing data of a study of T cells in Graves' hyperthyroidism and ophthalmopathy (dated by TCRdb to 2018 to 2020). In the study overall: Peripheral blood was collected at initial diagnosis, before any treatment. A discovery cohort of roughly 100 patients, about 43 with Graves' ophthalmopathy and roughly 59 with stable Graves' hyperthyroidism, was used to find distinguishing TCR V-J signatures. An independent validation cohort of fewer than 20 hyperthyroidism patients and 15 or so patients who later progressed to ophthalmopathy tested prospective prediction of ophthalmopathy. The approximately 90 discovery patients were randomly split 7:3 into training and test sets. In six Graves' hyperthyroidism patients, the study also compared T-cell repertoires from thyroid tissue with T-cell repertoires from blood. Following sampling, methimazole starting at 30 mg daily was given to hyperthyroidism patients, and high-dose intravenous methylprednisolone was given to ophthalmopathy patients. TCR Vbeta CDR3 sequencing of 135 peripheral blood samples (43 ophthalmopathy, some 75 hyperthyroidism and roughly 17 progressor patients) is reported in the paper. Points the paper makes about the study in general: A 13 V-J signature model separated ophthalmopathy from stable hyperthyroidism, with approximately 87% sensitivity and just under 84% specificity in cross-validation and 80%/75% in testing. In validation, progression to ophthalmopathy was predicted by the model with 55% to 71% sensitivity and roughly 72% specificity, a median of around 5.9 months before onset. No statistical method was used to fix the sample size in advance, and group allocation was not hidden from the investigators. Most expanded thyroid clonotypes (frequency above 0.001) were also detected in blood, a finding suggesting that blood repertoires may reflect thyroid immune responses.

V and J lose 5 bases and 7 bases, and a span of 9 bases separates them. CDR1 and CDR2 were assigned from the germline V gene as SGHAT and FQNNGV. Counted from cysteine to phenylalanine, this CDR3 has 11 amino acids. Only the CDR3 DNA is retained, 33 bases long and in frame from the first base. Hyperthyroidism patients were aged 18 to 65 years and newly diagnosed, with disease duration of less than 2 months. The study excluded patients with uncontrolled infections, other autoimmune diseases, pregnancy or lactation. Diagnoses were established on the basis of clinical symptoms, serum thyroxine and TRAb, thyroid ultrasound, and orbital computed tomography. Blood from progressor patients was collected at the time of first diagnosis with hyperthyroidism, before any ophthalmopathy symptoms had appeared. PBMCs were isolated from 10 ml of fresh peripheral blood by Ficoll-Paque density gradient centrifugation. Patients classed as progressors first received a Graves' hyperthyroidism diagnosis and then went on to develop ophthalmopathy during follow-up. Total RNA was extracted using Trizol reagent, and RNA quality was assessed on an Agilent 2100 Bioanalyzer.

Amplification of TCR beta CDR3 regions was carried out from RNA transcripts. For the first round of RT-PCR on the TCR CDR3, the HTBI primer set was used together with the Qiagen OneStep RT-PCR kit. A second multiplex PCR round built the libraries, followed by size selection and purification. The libraries were sequenced on an Illumina HiSeq2000 using paired-end 100 bp reads. As for the authors' bioinformatics: SOAPnuke was used to process the raw data, with reads discarded if the reads contained adapters or uncalled bases, had a mean Phred below 15, or lacked an exact constant-primer or identifier match. High-quality paired reads were merged using COPE v1.2.5, and each unique nucleotide sequence was defined as a clonotype. Clonotypes were aligned to IMGT TRBV, TRBD and TRBJ reference segments using MiTCR v1.1. Analysis was restricted to V-J combinations with a frequency above 0.0001, which covered roughly 99% of repertoires. The TCS score was defined as F50 (clonal expansion) divided by E x V (chaos), with BLOSUM62-based TCRdist calculated between CDR3 peptides within each V-J. Welch's t-statistics and random forest reduced several hundred V-J features to around 14, which were used in a naive Bayes classifier (R e1071). The similarity between thyroid and blood repertoires was quantified using the Morisita-Horn index. TCRdb handled the public reads itself, with Q25 trimming in fastp and clone calling in MiXCR, and kept productive beta chains. Rows with one shared CDR3 protein collapse into an entry with the most common genes and DNA. TCRdb's processing, not the authors' own work, is the source of the V and J calls. The sample table contains 20,000 or so distinct CDR3 sequences; only one count was recorded for about 49% of them. The ten largest clonotypes hold 25% of the sample.

In its sample, this clonotype was seen many times. Its antigen is still unknown. No base-level quality is on record; no much larger clone is a single base apart. The TCR sequence derives from a woman in her thirties or forties with Graves' hyperthyroidism that later progressed to Graves' ophthalmopathy. Recombination linked TRBV11-2 to TRBJ2-7, with the D segment identity uncertain. Sequencing used blood. The DNA sequence follows: TGTGCCAGCAGCACCGCTCGGGAGCAGTACTTC. Translated, this is CASSTAREQYF.